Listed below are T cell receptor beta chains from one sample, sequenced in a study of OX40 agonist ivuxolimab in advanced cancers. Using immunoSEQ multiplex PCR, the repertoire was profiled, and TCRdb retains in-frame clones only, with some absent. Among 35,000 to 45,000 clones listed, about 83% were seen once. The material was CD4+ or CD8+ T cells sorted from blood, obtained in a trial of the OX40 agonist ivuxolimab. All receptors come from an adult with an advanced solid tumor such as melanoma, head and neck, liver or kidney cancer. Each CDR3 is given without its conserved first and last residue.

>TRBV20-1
SAGTLETQY
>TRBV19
ASKDGAGGSYEQY
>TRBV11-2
ASTSQGRASYGYT
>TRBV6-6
ASSYLLAADNEQF
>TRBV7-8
ASSLVEGEAF
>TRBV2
ASQGTGDYEQY
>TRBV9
ASSSTGTKGTDTQY
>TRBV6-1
ASRKTGNEQY
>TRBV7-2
ASSRGLFGNTIY
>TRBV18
ASSPYGTGVSNQPQH
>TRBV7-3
ASSLIQGQDTQY
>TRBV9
ASSTRKVTSGLNTDTQY
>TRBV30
AWSVGAGSGYT
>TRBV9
ASSVTEDYGYT
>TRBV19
ASRTPSNTGELF
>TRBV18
ASSTGTSGMGEQY
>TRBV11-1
ASSPPGRAYEQY
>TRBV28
ASSLRGNTIY
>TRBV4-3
ASSQAGFEPQH
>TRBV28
ASSLGQGYQPQH
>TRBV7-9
ASSLTGGSYNEQF
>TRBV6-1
ASRRDRATDTQY
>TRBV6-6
ASNDRGPLH
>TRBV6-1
ASSRDILLYEQY
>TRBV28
ASSGTGKGPYGYT
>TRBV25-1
ASSETASNQPQH
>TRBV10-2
ASGGTSFYNEQF